The 26 T cell receptor beta chains reported below all come from one sample, sequenced in a study of Ad26.COV2.S vaccination and SARS-CoV-2 variants. TCRdb's copy holds only in-frame clones and misses some; the assay was immunoSEQ multiplex PCR. The table lists about 350,000 clones, roughly 85% of them singletons. Treatment specified: roughly 20 received Ad26.COV2.S at low or high dose, single or two shots; 5 received placebo; per-sample allocation not given. Sampling occurred on day 63 after the first vaccine or placebo injection. The sample was peripheral blood, taken in a trial of Ad26.COV2.S vaccine versus placebo. Receptors originate from a person aged 18-65 years who received the Ad26.COV2.S COVID-19 vaccine or a placebo.

This clone was recorded once. The chain couples TRBV7-9 to TRBJ1-2, with 10 positions matching TRBD1. The CDR3 totals 16 residues. The germline gives CDR1 SEHNR, CDR2 FQNEAQ (reference sequence). V trimming: 6 bases; J trimming: 1 base; junction bases outside the gene matches: 8. The CDR3 region has the DNA TGTGCCAGCAGGCAACCCCGGGACAGGGGTAACTATGGCTACACCTTC. Residues: CASRQPRDRGNYGYTF.

V and J are TRBV7-9 and TRBJ2-7; D not resolved. This CDR3 spans 14 amino acids. Trimming pared 1 base from V and 3 bases from J, leaving 10 bases between. Germline V CDR1 and CDR2: SEHNR, FQNEAQ (reference sequence). DNA for the CDR3: TGTGCCAGCAGCTTAGGGACGGTGATCTACGAGCAGTACTTC. Protein sequence: CASSLGTVIYEQYF.

V usage is TRBV29-1 and J usage is TRBJ2-5; D gene ambiguous. From germline, CDR1 is SQVTM and CDR2 ANQGSEA. CDR3 size: 13 residues. V dropped 3 bases and J dropped 0 bases, with 8 bases sitting between them. The CDR3 bases are TGCAGCGTTGAGAAAGGGAACCAAGAGACCCAGTACTTC. Its translation: CSVEKGNQETQYF. The full variable domain, rest sourced from reference TRBV29-1 and TRBJ2-5, is SAVISQKPSRDICQRGTSLTIQCQVDSQVTMMFWYRQQPGQSLTLIATANQGSEATYESGFVIDKFPISRPNLTFSTLTVSNMSPEDSSIYLCSVEKGNQETQYFGPGTRLLVL.

Comment on this clone: Other DNA sequences in this specimen translate into the identical CDR3. The CDR3 sequence: CASSVSTDTQYF. CDR3 nucleotides: TGTGCCAGCAGCGTCAGCACAGATACGCAGTATTTT. V and J are TRBV5-5 and TRBJ2-3; D uncertain. The CDR3 contains 12 residues. Deletions cut 4 bases from V and 0 bases from J, with 3 bases between. Germline CDR1 and CDR2: SGHKS and YYEKEE (reference sequence). The variable domain in full, with the rest retrieved from reference TRBV5-5 and TRBJ2-3, is DAGVTQSPTHLIKTRGQQVTLRCSPISGHKSVSWYQQVLGQGPQFIFQYYEKEERGRGNFPDRFSARQFPNYSSELNVNALLLGDSALYLCASSVSTDTQYFGPGTRLTVL.

J is TRBJ2-1 and V is TRBV5-1; the match to TRBD2 covers 11 bases. Germline trimming cut 0 bases from V and 7 bases from J; bases unmatched to any gene: 3. From germline, CDR1 is SGHRS and CDR2 YFSETQ. The CDR3 totals 15 residues. CDR3 amino acids: CASSLAASGGNEQFF. The CDR3 nucleotides read TGCGCCAGCAGCTTGGCGGCTAGCGGGGGGAATGAGCAGTTCTTC.

The chain employs TRBV29-1 and TRBJ2-7; tentative D call: TRBD1 (5 bases). The V end lost 8 bases, the J end lost 3 bases, and 20 bases lay between the germline ends. This CDR3 comprises 14 residues. The germline V gene encodes CDR1 SQVTM and CDR2 ANQGSEA. CDR3 nucleotide sequence: TGCAGCCCCTTTTTTTTAGGACATCACTACGAGCAGTACTTC. Translated: CSPFFLGHHYEQYF.

This clone was observed once. The V gene is TRBV28, the J gene TRBJ2-7, with a tentative D call TRBD1 (5 bases). This CDR3 comprises 20 residues. Trimming shortened V by 3 bases and J by 4 bases, and 31 bases separated the two germline ends. Germline V gene sequence: CDR1 MDHEN, CDR2 SYDVKM. DNA of the CDR3: TGTGCCAGCAGTTTTGGTTCCCCGACCCTCAAGAGACAGTATCTTTACGAGCAGTACTTC. As protein: CASSFGSPTLKRQYLYEQYF.

The V gene is TRBV11-2, the J gene TRBJ1-2, with TRBD1 matching 7 bases. The germline V gene has CDR1 SGHAT and CDR2 FQNNGV. The V segment lost 1 base and the J segment 7 bases; nucleotides outside the gene matches: 9. The CDR3 has 15 residues. This chain's CDR3 is CASSLGTGESAGYTF. Written as DNA, the CDR3 is TGTGCCAGCAGCTTAGGAACAGGGGAGTCCGCTGGCTACACCTTC.

This clone has only a few counts. V is TRBV5-1 and J is TRBJ2-1; D ambiguous. CDR1 is SGHRS, CDR2 YFSETQ, per germline. Between the trimmed V and J ends, which lost 4 bases and 6 bases, there was a span of 11 bases. The CDR3 is made up of 13 amino acids. CDR3 region: CASSRRWGNEQFF. The CDR3 bases are TGCGCCAGCAGCCGGCGTTGGGGCAATGAGCAGTTCTTC.

This clone was recorded only once. The rearrangement links TRBV19 to TRBJ2-5; 10 bases are a match to TRBD1. This CDR3 has 14 amino acids. J was trimmed by 5 bases and V by 5 bases; bases with no gene match: 5. The germline V gene encodes CDR1 LNHDA and CDR2 SQIVND (reference sequence). The CDR3 here is CASSSGQGGETQYF. CDR3 DNA: TGTGCCAGTAGTTCTGGACAGGGGGGCGAGACCCAGTACTTC.

This chain links TRBV2 with TRBJ1-6; 7 nucleotides match TRBD1. The CDR3 loop spans 15 amino acids. Losses at the gene ends were 6 bases for V and 6 bases for J; bases not matched to a gene: 8. Germline V gene lookup returns CDR1 SNHLY and CDR2 FYNNEI. The CDR3 bases are TGTGCCAGCAGCGTAGTGGGACAGATTAATTCACCCCTCCACTTT. Protein sequence: CASSVVGQINSPLHF.

The chain has TRBV13 and TRBJ1-1, with D possibly being TRBD1 (5 bases). The CDR3 sequence is 17 residues long. Germline lookup yields CDR1 PRHDT and CDR2 FYEKMQ (reference sequence). The germline V and J ends were trimmed by 5 bases and 6 bases, with 25 bases remaining between them. The CDR3 DNA sequence: TGTGCCAGCAGCCCCTACCGGGGGATGAACAGAGAGGCTGAAGCTTTCTTT. It is translated as CASSPYRGMNREAEAFF.

This clone was counted between two and nine times. The chain combines TRBV2 with TRBJ1-1; 7 nucleotides align to TRBD1. The CDR3 runs to 14 residues. The germline V gene has CDR1 SNHLY and CDR2 FYNNEI. V gave up 5 bases and J gave up 3 bases; unmatched junction bases: 6. As DNA, the CDR3 is TGTGCCAGCAGTAAGCAGGGGGGGTACACTGAAGCTTTCTTT. The encoded protein is CASSKQGGYTEAFF.

This rearrangement joins TRBV12-3 or TRBV12-4 to TRBJ2-7; TRBD2 agrees at 8 bases. V trimming: 6 bases; J trimming: 2 bases; junction bases outside the gene matches: 0. CDR3 size: 12 residues. The CDR3: CASSGGAYEQYF. The CDR3 region has the DNA TGTGCCAGCAGCGGGGGGGCCTACGAGCAGTACTTC.

This chain connects TRBV7-2 to TRBJ2-1; 9 bases align to TRBD2. V was pared by 6 bases and J by 4 bases, with 7 bases of the junction left unmatched. Germline CDR1 SGHTA, CDR2 FQGNSA. This CDR3 region has 15 residues. This CDR3 reads CASRPGLADYNEQFF. CDR3 coding DNA: TGTGCCAGCAGGCCGGGACTAGCAGATTACAATGAGCAGTTCTTC.

The chain recombines TRBV5-1 with TRBJ2-3; the D gene is possibly TRBD2 (5 bases). CDR1 is SGHRS, CDR2 YFSETQ, per germline. Trimming took 5 bases from V and 2 from J, leaving 12 bases between them. This CDR3 is 14 amino acids long. The CDR3 DNA follows: TGCGCCAGCAGGTCCGGGCGGGTCACAGATACGCAGTATTTT. Residues: CASRSGRVTDTQYF.

This rearrangement joins TRBV5-1 to TRBJ1-1, with D possibly TRBD1 on 5 matching bases. Deletions cut 0 bases from V and 0 bases from J, with 9 bases between. CDR1 and CDR2 (germline): SGHRS, YFSETQ. This CDR3 has 15 residues. The CDR3: CASSLAGGVNTEAFF. Here the CDR3 DNA reads TGCGCCAGCAGCTTGGCCGGAGGGGTGAACACTGAAGCTTTCTTT.

The rearrangement uses TRBV18 and TRBJ1-2; D unresolved. Trimming cost V 0 bases and J 2 bases, with 4 bases left between them. This CDR3 region has 13 residues. In germline, CDR1 is KGHSH, CDR2 LQKENI. This CDR3 reads CASSPPENYGYTF. In DNA, the CDR3 is TGTGCCAGCTCACCACCAGAAAACTATGGCTACACCTTC.

The V call is TRBV9, the J call TRBJ2-7; 8 bases agree with TRBD1. CDR1 and CDR2 (germline): SGDLS, YYNGEE. CDR3 size: 14 residues. V was pared by 4 bases and J by 5 bases, with 8 bases of the junction left unmatched. The DNA for the CDR3 is TGTGCCAGCAGCCCCTGGACAGGGAACGACGAGCAGTACTTC. It is translated as CASSPWTGNDEQYF.

The chain joins TRBV7-2 to TRBJ2-5; perhaps D is TRBD1 or TRBD2 (5 bases each). Germline V lookup: CDR1 SGHTA, CDR2 FQGNSA. The CDR3 runs 13 residues. The V end lost 3 bases, the J end lost 5 bases, and 10 bases lay between the germline ends. The CDR3 bases are TGTGCCAGCAGCTTGCTCGGGACGGAGACCCAGTACTTC. Its translation: CASSLLGTETQYF.

The rearrangement joins TRBV9 to TRBJ2-7; D remains unclear. Trimming removed 1 base from V and 2 bases from J, with 16 bases in between. This CDR3 is 16 amino acids long. From germline, CDR1 is SGDLS and CDR2 YYNGEE. The CDR3 sequence is CASSVSEASHPYEQYF. CDR3 bases: TGTGCCAGCAGCGTAAGCGAAGCCTCCCATCCCTACGAGCAGTACTTC.

CDR3 nucleotide sequence: TGTGCCAGCAGCGCCGAAGAGGAGGAGACCCAGTACTTC. This encodes CASSAEEEETQYF. This sequence joins TRBV5-4 and TRBJ2-5; D remains ambiguous. This CDR3 region has 13 residues. Looked up from germline, CDR1 is SGHNT and CDR2 is YYREEE (reference sequence). V lost 4 bases and J 5 bases, leaving 12 bases between the germline ends.

The V gene is TRBV28, the J gene TRBJ2-7, with TRBD1 as a possible D gene (7 bases). Germline CDR1 reads MDHEN; CDR2 reads SYDVKM. The ends were cut back, 6 bases at V and 3 bases at J, with 12 bases in the middle. The CDR3 extends over 13 amino acids. CDR3 sequence reads: CASSAGQLYEQYF. In nucleotides, the CDR3 is TGTGCCAGCAGCGCGGGACAGCTCTACGAGCAGTACTTC. Drawing the rest from reference TRBV28 and TRBJ2-7, the complete variable domain is DVKVTQSSRYLVKRTGEKVFLECVQDMDHENMFWYRQDPGLGLRLIYFSYDVKMKEKGDIPEGYSVSREKKERFSLILESASTNQTSMYLCASSAGQLYEQYFGPGTRLTVT.

The J gene is TRBJ2-7, the V gene TRBV7-9, with unresolved D. Germline V gives CDR1 SEHNR, CDR2 FQNEAQ (reference sequence). CDR3 size: 13 residues. The V end was cut by 1 base, the J end by 4 bases, with 8 bases between. CDR3 sequence reads: CASSLVSTYEQYF. The CDR3 DNA sequence: TGTGCCAGCAGCTTAGTATCCACATACGAGCAGTACTTC.

J is TRBJ1-4 and V is TRBV5-1; a possible D gene is TRBD1 (6 bases). This CDR3 has 15 residues. Trimming left V 4 bases short and J 14 bases short, with 24 bases between. The germline V gene encodes CDR1 SGHRS and CDR2 YFSETQ. The DNA for the CDR3 is TGCGCCAGCAGCCCGGGGACCCCAGCAGCCCAGGGGCTGTTTTTT. Its translation: CASSPGTPAAQGLFF.

The V and J genes are TRBV5-6 and TRBJ2-1; no clear D gene. The CDR3 loop spans 14 amino acids. V was trimmed by 3 bases and J by 0 bases, leaving 7 bases between them. In germline, CDR1 is SGHDT, CDR2 YYEEEE. For the CDR3, the DNA is TGTGCCAGCAGCTCGTGGGACTCCTACAATGAGCAGTTCTTC. Encoded protein: CASSSWDSYNEQFF.